The 9 T cell receptor beta chains presented below share a single source sample, sequenced in a study of T cells after yellow fever vaccination. Via MiXCR, TCRdb re-called the 5' RACE reads, giving one row per CDR3 protein. The sample has around 50,000 distinct CDR3 sequences; about 7.4% are singletons. The material was CD8+ T cells sorted from PBMCs, obtained around 16 days after the first yellow fever vaccination. These receptors all stem from a man younger than 35 who received the YFV17D yellow fever vaccine.

This clonotype was counted ten times or more. This chain links TRBV4-3 with TRBJ2-2, with 10 bases that match TRBD2. With V trimmed by 0 bases and J by 5 bases, 3 bases remained unmatched. Germline CDR1 is LGHNA and CDR2 is YSLEER. CDR3 length: 16 residues. The CDR3 is CASSQDSGGTTGELFF. CDR3 DNA: TGCGCCAGCAGCCAAGATAGCGGGGGGACGACCGGGGAGCTGTTTTTT.

The table lists this clonotype with many counts. This chain connects TRBV6-2 or TRBV6-3 to TRBJ1-1; TRBD1 is a possible D gene (5 bases). Looked up from germline, CDR1 is MNHEY and CDR2 is SVGEGT. V was clipped by 5 bases and J by 4 bases, with 14 bases between them. The CDR3 sequence is 14 residues long. This CDR3 is CASSRGLASTEAFF. DNA of the CDR3: TGTGCCAGCAGTAGGGGACTGGCTTCCACTGAAGCTTTCTTT.

The J gene is TRBJ2-1, the V gene TRBV19; TRBD2 is a possible D gene (7 bases). Germline V lookup: CDR1 LNHDA, CDR2 SQIVND (reference sequence). This CDR3 region has 11 residues. V was pared by 11 bases and J by 10 bases, with 15 bases between. The CDR3 region has the DNA TGTGCCTCAGTGGGAGGGGGAGAGCAGTTCTTC. It translates to CASVGGGEQFF.

The gene calls are TRBV20-1 and TRBJ2-1; D may be TRBD1 or TRBD2 (5 bases each). The CDR3 is 15 residues long. The V gene lost 1 base and the J gene lost 7 bases, with 17 bases spanning the gap. The germline CDR1 and CDR2 sequences are DFQATT and SNEGSKA (reference sequence). DNA for the CDR3: TGCAGTGCTAGAGTGAGGGGTGCCATAATGAATGAGCAGTTCTTC. Translated: CSARVRGAIMNEQFF.

V gene TRBV7-8 combines with J gene TRBJ2-7; no clear D gene. Germline CDR1 reads SGHVS; CDR2 reads FQNEAQ. The V end was cut by 4 bases, the J end by 3 bases, with 19 bases between. The CDR3 runs 16 residues. The CDR3 sequence: CASSSVTVSLDYEQYF. The CDR3 DNA follows: TGTGCCAGCAGCTCGGTCACGGTTTCTCTAGACTACGAGCAGTACTTC.

This clonotype was detected ten times or more. The chain uses TRBV6-2 or TRBV6-3 and TRBJ2-7, with D unclear. The V end was cut by 0 bases, the J end by 0 bases, with 12 bases between. CDR1 and CDR2 from the germline V gene are MNHEY and SVGEGT. The CDR3 consists of 16 residues. Here the CDR3 DNA reads TGTGCCAGCAGTTACTCCGACACCTCACTCTCCTACGAGCAGTACTTC. Translated: CASSYSDTSLSYEQYF.

There are many counts of this clonotype. The chain carries TRBV12-3 or TRBV12-4 and TRBJ1-4; D call uncertain. The CDR3 spans 12 residues. With 2 bases removed from V and 4 bases from J, the gap between germline ends came to 2 bases. The CDR3 sequence: CASSLYNEKLFF. The CDR3 DNA reads TGTGCCAGCAGTTTATATAATGAAAAACTGTTTTTT.

Ten or more counts support this clonotype. This rearrangement joins TRBV5-5 to TRBJ2-7, with 9 bases fitting TRBD1. The CDR3 extends over 13 amino acids. In germline, CDR1 is SGHKS, CDR2 YYEKEE (reference sequence). With V trimmed by 0 bases and J by 11 bases, 6 bases remained unmatched. CDR3 loop: CASSLGTGVVEYF. The CDR3 DNA sequence: TGTGCCAGCAGCTTGGGGACAGGGGTGGTGGAGTACTTC. Supplemented by reference TRBV5-5 and TRBJ2-7, the full variable domain reads DAGVTQSPTHLIKTRGQQVTLRCSPISGHKSVSWYQQVLGQGPQFIFQYYEKEERGRGNFPDRFSARQFPNYSSELNVNALLLGDSALYLCASSLGTGVVEYFGPGTRLTVT.

This clonotype appeared many times. The J gene is TRBJ1-1, the V gene TRBV12-3 or TRBV12-4; 9 nucleotides match TRBD1. This CDR3 region has 18 residues. The V gene end was trimmed by 8 bases and the J gene end by 3 bases; junction bases not matched to a gene: 19. The CDR3 DNA follows: TGTGCCAGCCCCCCGTTTCCCACAGGGGGCGGAAAGGACACTGAAGCTTTCTTT. Translation: CASPPFPTGGGKDTEAFF.